The 31 T cell receptor beta chains below were found in one sample sequenced in a study of Graves' ophthalmopathy and Graves' hyperthyroidism. TCR beta CDR3 regions were amplified from RNA transcripts. HTBI primers were employed in first-round RT-PCR, then a second-round multiplex PCR followed. TCRdb independently ran MiXCR on the multiplex PCR reads; one entry per CDR3 protein. Of roughly 300,000 distinct CDR3 sequences listed, under 20% are singletons. The sample consisted of peripheral blood. The receptors come from an adult man with Graves' ophthalmopathy.

This clonotype was recorded many times. This chain uses TRBV4-2 with TRBJ2-4, with TRBD2 identical over 7 bases. The trim removed 1 base at V and 7 bases at J, leaving 4 bases unmatched. Per the germline V gene, CDR1 is LGHNA and CDR2 is YNFKEQ. The CDR3 has 14 amino acids. Written as DNA, the CDR3 is TGTGCCAGCAGCCAAGCGGGGGAGGGGAACATTCAGTACTTC. The encoded protein is CASSQAGEGNIQYF.

This clonotype was observed at least ten times. This sequence joins TRBV24-1 and TRBJ1-1; 7 bases fit TRBD1. Germline values: CDR1 KGHDR, CDR2 SFDVKD. V shed 9 bases, J shed 4 bases, and the junction held 13 bases outside the gene matches. This CDR3 spans 15 amino acids. The CDR3 nucleotides are TGTGCCACCTTGAAAGCGCAGGGGGGAGGCACTGAAGCTTTCTTT. Amino acids: CATLKAQGGGTEAFF.

The chain has TRBV12-5 and TRBJ2-5; 8 positions agree with TRBD2. The V and J ends lost 3 bases and 2 bases, in that order; junction bases with no gene match: 8. The V gene's germline CDR1 is LGHNT and CDR2 FRNRAP. The CDR3 has 16 residues. CDR3 loop: CASGFPLAAFQETQYF. In DNA, the CDR3 is TGTGCTAGTGGTTTCCCACTAGCGGCGTTTCAAGAGACCCAGTACTTC.

This clonotype was detected ten times or more. The rearrangement links TRBV10-1 to TRBJ2-7; D is unresolved. The V and J ends lost 8 bases and 6 bases respectively, with 17 bases between them. Germline V lookup: CDR1 WNHNN, CDR2 SYGVQD (reference sequence). The CDR3 extends over 13 amino acids. This chain's CDR3 is CASSRSLRGEQYF. DNA of the CDR3: TGCGCCAGCTCGCGCTCCCTACGAGGCGAGCAGTACTTC.

This clonotype was recorded at least ten times. This chain connects TRBV6-2 or TRBV6-3 to TRBJ1-1; 8 nucleotides align to TRBD1. V dropped 7 bases and J dropped 11; count of bases not matched to a gene: 6. CDR1 is MNHEY, CDR2 SVGEGT, per germline. The CDR3 loop spans 11 amino acids. The chain's CDR3 is CASNDRGWAFF. As DNA, the CDR3 is TGTGCCAGCAACGACAGGGGTTGGGCTTTCTTT.

The table lists this clonotype with many counts. The rearrangement joins TRBV2 to TRBJ2-5; D is unresolved. In germline, CDR1 is SNHLY, CDR2 FYNNEI. The V and J ends lost 9 bases and 1 base respectively, with 15 bases between them. The CDR3 has 14 residues. DNA of the CDR3: TGTGCCAGAGATTCAGCAGATAGCCAAGAGACCCAGTACTTC. This sequence encodes CARDSADSQETQYF.

This clonotype was seen many times. The genes are TRBV10-3 and TRBJ1-1, with 9 bases that match TRBD1. Trimming removed 8 bases from V and 5 bases from J; junction bases left unmatched: 3. Germline V gene sequence: CDR1 ENHRY, CDR2 SYGVKD. The CDR3 extends over 12 amino acids. The CDR3 bases are TGTGCCATCGGGACAGGGTTAACTGAAGCTTTCTTT. Amino acid sequence: CAIGTGLTEAFF.

This clonotype was detected once. The chain recombines TRBV6-2 or TRBV6-3 with TRBJ2-7, with D unresolved. The germline V gene has CDR1 MNHEY and CDR2 SVGEGT. Trimming shortened V by 5 bases and J by 4 bases, and 6 bases separated the two germline ends. The CDR3 extends over 11 amino acids. In DNA form, the CDR3 reads TGTGCCAGCAGTCGGATATACGAGCAGTACTTC. Its translation: CASSRIYEQYF.

The table lists this clonotype with many counts. The chain uses TRBV9 and TRBJ2-2, with D unresolved. CDR1 is SGDLS, CDR2 YYNGEE, per germline. V gave up 4 bases and J gave up 0 bases, with 7 bases separating them. The CDR3 is 14 residues long. CDR3 sequence (DNA): TGTGCCAGCAGCCCCCGGTCGAACACCGGGGAGCTGTTTTTT. Amino acid sequence: CASSPRSNTGELFF.

There are many counts of this clonotype. The chain carries TRBV5-1 and TRBJ2-7; unclear D gene. The germline CDR1 and CDR2 sequences are SGHRS and YFSETQ. This CDR3 has 15 residues. V lost 5 bases and J lost 4, with 19 bases in between. The DNA for the CDR3 is TGCGCCAGCAGTTCCGGCCTCGCACCCGATTACGAGCAGTACTTC. As protein: CASSSGLAPDYEQYF.

This chain uses TRBV14 with TRBJ1-1; TRBD1 agrees at 8 bases. Per germline, CDR1 SGHDN and CDR2 FVKESK. V lost 5 bases to trimming and J lost 1 base; unmatched junction nucleotides: 3. This CDR3 spans 14 amino acids. The CDR3 nucleotides are TGTGCCAGCAGCGACAGGGGATGGAACACTGAAGCTTTCTTT. As protein: CASSDRGWNTEAFF.

About this clonotype: This may arise from a read error, as a much more abundant clone is one base away. V usage is TRBV7-9 and J usage is TRBJ1-1; D is unresolved. Germline V gene sequence: CDR1 SEHNR, CDR2 FQNEAQ (reference sequence). The CDR3 runs 15 residues. Trimming removed 5 bases at V and 6 bases at J, with 19 bases between. CDR3 DNA: TGTGCCAGCAGCCAAATGACACTCACCTTAGCTGAAGCTTTCTTT. Translated, it gives CASSQMTLTLAEAFF.

The V call is TRBV6-2 or TRBV6-3, the J call TRBJ2-7; D remains unclear. The CDR3 spans 13 residues. Germline CDR1 reads MNHEY; CDR2 reads SVGEGT. V lost 4 bases and J 3 bases, leaving 10 bases between the germline ends. The CDR3 loop is CASSFQIHYEQYF. In nucleotides, the CDR3 is TGTGCCAGCAGTTTTCAGATACACTACGAGCAGTACTTC.

This clonotype was recorded at least ten times. The chain has TRBV10-3 and TRBJ1-2, with 9 nucleotides matching TRBD1. V lost 6 bases, J lost 3 bases, and 5 bases stayed unmatched. The CDR3 is 14 residues long. Germline CDR1 and CDR2: ENHRY and SYGVKD. CDR3 loop: CAIRRTGADYGYTF. The CDR3 coding sequence is TGTGCCATCAGGCGGACAGGGGCGGACTATGGCTACACCTTC.

V is TRBV4-2 and J is TRBJ2-2; 7 positions match TRBD1. Unmatched junction bases numbered 5, after V lost 6 bases and J lost 1 base. The CDR3 has 15 amino acids. Germline-derived CDR1 and CDR2 are LGHNA and YNFKEQ. DNA of the CDR3: TGTGCCAGCAGACGGGACAGACTGAACACCGGGGAGCTGTTTTTT. Its protein is CASRRDRLNTGELFF.

This clonotype has a count of ten or more. The chain employs TRBV27 and TRBJ1-6, with D hard to call. Germline V CDR1 and CDR2: MNHEY, SMNVEV (reference sequence). Trimming took 6 bases from V and 0 from J, leaving 12 bases between them. CDR3 size: 16 residues. The CDR3 loop is CASSRDWSSYNSPLHF. For the CDR3, the DNA is TGTGCCAGCAGCCGAGACTGGAGCTCCTATAATTCACCCCTCCACTTT.

This clonotype was counted many times. The chain carries TRBV7-3 and TRBJ1-2; 8 bases agree with TRBD1. V shed 1 base, J shed 0 bases, and the junction held 7 bases outside the gene matches. CDR1 is SGHTA, CDR2 FQGTGA, per germline. The CDR3 covers 17 residues. The CDR3 is CASSLNNQGQANYGYTF. Written as DNA, the CDR3 is TGTGCCAGCAGCTTAAATAACCAGGGACAGGCTAACTATGGCTACACCTTC.

This clonotype was picked up many times. CDR3 coding DNA: TGTGCCAGCAGCCAAGATACAGGTCAAACCTACGAGCAGTACTTC. Translated, it gives CASSQDTGQTYEQYF. The J gene is TRBJ2-7, the V gene TRBV3-1; TRBD1 might be the D (5 bases). Germline lookup yields CDR1 LGHDT and CDR2 YNNKEL (reference sequence). The CDR3 has 15 residues. Between the trimmed V and J ends, which lost 0 bases and 2 bases, there was a span of 11 bases.

This clonotype was counted many times. The chain couples TRBV30 to TRBJ2-2; D gene unclear. Trimming stripped 3 bases from V and 2 bases from J, with 10 bases between. CDR1 and CDR2 from the germline V gene are GTSNPN and SVGIG (reference sequence). The CDR3 is 14 residues long. CDR3: CAWSAKKNTGELFF. In DNA form, the CDR3 reads TGTGCCTGGAGCGCCAAGAAAAACACCGGGGAGCTGTTTTTT.

This clonotype came up many times. The chain joins TRBV5-1 to TRBJ1-2; maybe TRBD1 (6 bases). Germline lookup yields CDR1 SGHRS and CDR2 YFSETQ. The CDR3 runs to 16 residues. V shed 3 bases and J shed 6 bases, with 21 bases lying between them. The CDR3 region has the DNA TGCGCCAGCAGCTCGGGGGGGCGGCCCGAAATGAATGGCTACACCTTC. This translates into CASSSGGRPEMNGYTF.

This clonotype was counted at least ten times. The chain carries TRBV20-1 and TRBJ1-1; D may be TRBD1 (6 bases). In germline, CDR1 is DFQATT, CDR2 SNEGSKA (reference sequence). V gave up 5 bases and J gave up 8 bases, with 18 bases separating them. This CDR3 spans 13 amino acids. CDR3 sequence reads: CSAARDGGREAFF. The CDR3 region has the DNA TGCAGTGCTGCTCGGGACGGGGGCAGGGAAGCTTTCTTT.

This clonotype was detected many times. The chain recombines TRBV6-2 or TRBV6-3 with TRBJ1-5, with 10 bases lining up with TRBD1. V lost 5 bases, J lost 3 bases, and 7 bases stayed unmatched. CDR3 length equals 16 residues. Germline CDR1 is MNHEY and CDR2 is SVGEGT. For the CDR3, the DNA is TGTGCCAGCAGTACTCGGACAGGGGGACACAATCAGCCCCAGCATTTT. Protein: CASSTRTGGHNQPQHF.

This clonotype was counted at least ten times. Just one base apart from a much larger clone, this may be a read error. The rearrangement uses TRBV2 and TRBJ2-5; TRBD2 agrees at 12 bases. J gave up 5 bases and V 3 bases, and 1 base lay outside the gene matches. Per the germline V gene, CDR1 is SNHLY and CDR2 is FYNNEI. This CDR3 is built from 14 residues. The CDR3 coding sequence is TGTGCCAGCAGTGACGGACTAGCGGGGGAGACCCAGTACTTC. Its translation is CASSDGLAGETQYF. Full variable domain (missing parts from reference TRBV2 and TRBJ2-5): EPEVTQTPSHQVTQMGQEVILRCVPISNHLYFYWYRQILGQKVEFLVSFYNNEISEKSEIFDDQFSVERPDGSNFTLKIRSTKLEDSAMYFCASSDGLAGETQYFGPGTRLLVL.

The V gene is TRBV3-1, the J gene TRBJ2-5; 12 nucleotides align to TRBD2. Germline CDR1 is LGHDT and CDR2 is YNNKEL (reference sequence). Trimming at V came to 2 bases and at J to 2 bases, leaving 3 bases not matched to a gene. The CDR3 is 16 amino acids. CDR3 in DNA: TGTGCCAGCAGCCAAAAGACTAGCGGGGGTCAAGAGACCCAGTACTTC. Translated: CASSQKTSGGQETQYF.

This clonotype was detected a few times. The gene calls are TRBV9 and TRBJ2-7; the D is unclear. Germline CDR1 reads SGDLS; CDR2 reads YYNGEE. The CDR3 runs 15 residues. V lost 4 bases and J 0 bases, leaving 14 bases between the germline ends. The CDR3 protein is CASSPHPGSSYEQYF. CDR3 DNA: TGTGCCAGCAGCCCCCATCCTGGGTCCTCCTACGAGCAGTACTTC.

This rearrangement joins TRBV12-3 or TRBV12-4 to TRBJ2-7, with D unresolved. Trimming stripped 5 bases from V and 9 bases from J, with 2 bases between. The CDR3 covers 8 residues. CDR3 sequence reads: CASSAQYF. The CDR3 region has the DNA TGTGCCAGCAGTGCGCAGTACTTC.

Many counts were recorded for this clonotype. This sequence joins TRBV5-1 and TRBJ2-2, with D perhaps matching TRBD2 (6 bases). Trimming stripped 10 bases from V and 3 bases from J, with 16 bases between. The CDR3 extends over 14 amino acids. Germline V gene lookup returns CDR1 SGHRS and CDR2 YFSETQ. The CDR3 nucleotides are TGCGCCTCCCAGTTACGGGGGTACACCGGGGAGCTGTTTTTT. Translation gives CASQLRGYTGELFF.

At least ten counts were recorded for this clonotype. This sequence joins TRBV11-2 and TRBJ2-5; 8 bases map to TRBD1. The germline gives CDR1 SGHAT, CDR2 FQNNGV. This CDR3 spans 15 amino acids. Trimming took 5 bases from V and 5 from J; bases not matched to a gene: 10. The chain's CDR3 is CASSLRQGLTETQYF. CDR3 sequence (DNA): TGTGCCAGCAGCCTCCGACAGGGGTTGACCGAGACCCAGTACTTC.

This clonotype was counted ten times or more. The chain has TRBV11-2 and TRBJ2-5; 12 bases fit TRBD2. CDR3 length: 19 amino acids. Germline CDR1 and CDR2: SGHAT and FQNNGV. J gave up 2 bases and V 5 bases, and 15 bases lay outside the gene matches. The CDR3 DNA is TGTGCCAGCAGCGAATTTAAACTAGCTAGCGGGAGGGAACAAGAGACCCAGTACTTC. It codes for CASSEFKLASGREQETQYF.

There are many counts of this clonotype. The rearrangement links TRBV5-4 to TRBJ2-2; 7 bases fit TRBD1. Germline CDR1 and CDR2: SGHNT and YYREEE (reference sequence). This CDR3 is 15 amino acids long. V shed 4 bases and J 7 bases; nucleotides not matched to a gene: 10. CDR3 protein: CASSRQTGSGGELFF. In nucleotides, the CDR3 is TGTGCCAGCAGCCGACAGACAGGGAGTGGCGGGGAGCTGTTTTTT. The full variable domain, in which reference TRBV5-4 and TRBJ2-2 provide the parts outside the CDR3, is ETGVTQSPTHLIKTRGQQVTLRCSSQSGHNTVSWYQQALGQGPQFIFQYYREEENGRGNFPPRFSGLQFPNYSSELNVNALELDDSALYLCASSRQTGSGGELFFGEGSRLTVL.

This clonotype was seen at least ten times. The V call is TRBV20-1, the J call TRBJ2-5; D gene uncertain. The CDR3 runs to 11 residues. CDR1 is DFQATT and CDR2 is SNEGSKA in the germline V gene (reference sequence). V was shortened by 2 bases and J by 3 bases, with 4 bases between the two germline ends. DNA of the CDR3: TGCAGTGCTAGACCTAAAGAGACCCAGTACTTC. It is translated as CSARPKETQYF.